This paragraph reports one TCR beta chain. The antigen is undetermined. This specimen belongs to a study of T cells after yellow fever vaccination. Overall study: In the case of low-cell-number fractions, SMART-Seq v4 Ultra Low Input was used for preparation. Whole-study results and caveats: The CD4 compartment and the CD8 compartment contained a small share of clonotypes in common. A secondary response was less intense yet reached its peak sooner, at day 5 versus 15.

Germline V CDR1 and CDR2: WNHNN, SYGVQD (reference sequence). The length of the CDR3 is 13 residues. V was cut by 0 bases and J by 4 bases, with 5 bases left in between. TCR cDNA was made by 5'RACE template switching, adding a universal primer site and UMIs. TCRdb used MiXCR to reprocess the 5' RACE reads, holding one entry per CDR3 protein. The sample contains 300,000 to 350,000 distinct CDR3 sequences, 7% to 9% of which appear only once. The sample consisted of PBMCs, taken 35 to 50 days after the first yellow fever vaccination. This chain joins TRBV10-1 and TRBJ2-3; no clear D gene. The TCR sequence derives from a young man who received the YFV17D yellow fever vaccine. The CDR3 DNA follows: TGCGCCAGCAGTGAGTCGGTCCCAGATACGCAGTATTTT. Translating it yields CASSESVPDTQYF.